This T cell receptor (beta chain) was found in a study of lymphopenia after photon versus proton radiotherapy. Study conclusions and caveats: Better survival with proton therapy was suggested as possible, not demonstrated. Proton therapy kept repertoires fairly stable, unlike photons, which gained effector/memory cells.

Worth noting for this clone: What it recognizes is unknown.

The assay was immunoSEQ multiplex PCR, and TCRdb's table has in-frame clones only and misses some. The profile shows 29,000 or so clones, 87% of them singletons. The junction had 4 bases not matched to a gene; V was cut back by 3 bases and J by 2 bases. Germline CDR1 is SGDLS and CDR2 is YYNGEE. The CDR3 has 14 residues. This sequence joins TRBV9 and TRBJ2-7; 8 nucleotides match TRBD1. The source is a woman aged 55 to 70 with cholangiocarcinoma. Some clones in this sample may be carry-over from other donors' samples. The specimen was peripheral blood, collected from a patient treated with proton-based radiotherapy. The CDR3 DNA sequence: TGTGCCAGCAGCGGCGGGACAGGAACCTACGAGCAGTACTTC. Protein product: CASSGGTGTYEQYF.